These 30 T cell receptor beta chains originate from one sample sequenced in a study of blood T cell repertoires in COVID-19. Libraries were prepared by immunoSEQ multiplex PCR; TCRdb keeps only in-frame clonotypes and omits some of them. The sample lists 160,000 or so clones; less than 90% were seen once. Sequencing was carried out using peripheral blood. These TCRs come from a woman aged 70 to 79 with acute or convalescent COVID-19.

The V and J genes are TRBV12-3 or TRBV12-4 and TRBJ1-2; the D gene is possibly TRBD1 (5 bases). The CDR3 spans 13 residues. Deletions cut 5 bases from V and 4 bases from J, with 11 bases between. The CDR3 here is CASSVDSRYGYTF. The CDR3 DNA follows: TGTGCCAGCAGTGTAGACAGCCGCTATGGCTACACCTTC.

The chain uses TRBV29-1 and TRBJ2-1; the D gene is possibly TRBD1 (6 bases). The CDR3 has 12 residues. Per the germline V gene, CDR1 is SQVTM and CDR2 is ANQGSEA. V lost 7 bases to trimming and J lost 7 bases, with 14 bases between them. The CDR3 DNA follows: TGCAGCGCCGCGTCAGGGGCGAATGAGCAGTTCTTC. It encodes CSAASGANEQFF.

This CDR3 is CASSPSAGGYNEQFF. The CDR3 nucleotides are TGTGCCAGCAGCCCCTCGGCGGGAGGGTACAATGAGCAGTTCTTC. V usage is TRBV7-2 and J usage is TRBJ2-1; 9 bases are a match to TRBD2. The CDR3 loop spans 15 amino acids. CDR1 SGHTA and CDR2 FQGNSA come from the germline V gene. V was pared by 5 bases and J by 4 bases, with 6 bases of the junction left unmatched.

The chain uses TRBV27 and TRBJ2-1; D ambiguous. The V gene's germline CDR1 is MNHEY and CDR2 SMNVEV (reference sequence). The CDR3 consists of 17 residues. The V gene lost 1 base and the J gene lost 0 bases, with 13 bases spanning the gap. The CDR3 spells CASSLFGRMSSYNEQFF. CDR3 nucleotides: TGTGCCAGCAGTTTATTTGGTAGAATGAGCTCCTACAATGAGCAGTTCTTC.

The chain is built from TRBV10-3 and TRBJ2-3; TRBD2 matches 8 bases. CDR3 size: 13 residues. The germline V gene has CDR1 ENHRY and CDR2 SYGVKD. The trim removed 5 bases at V and 9 bases at J, leaving 7 bases unmatched. Written as DNA, the CDR3 is TGTGCCATCAGTCCCGGGACTAGTGACACGCAGTATTTT. Its protein product is CAISPGTSDTQYF.

The chain employs TRBV18 and TRBJ1-6; TRBD1 agrees at 8 bases. The CDR3 extends over 15 amino acids. Germline-derived CDR1 and CDR2 are KGHSH and LQKENI. Unmatched junction bases numbered 11, after V lost 8 bases and J lost 8 bases. The CDR3: CASRNNGQGYSPLHF. The CDR3 coding sequence is TGTGCCAGCCGTAATAACGGACAGGGTTATTCACCCCTCCACTTT. The full variable domain, with the rest looked up from reference TRBV18 and TRBJ1-6, is NAGVMQNPRHLVRRRGQEARLRCSPMKGHSHVYWYRQLPEEGLKFMVYLQKENIIDESGMPKERFSAEFPKEGPSILRIQQVVRGDSAAYFCASRNNGQGYSPLHFGNGTRLTVT.

The chain joins TRBV15 to TRBJ2-3, with TRBD2 identical over 11 bases. Looked up from germline, CDR1 is LNHNV and CDR2 is YYDKDF (reference sequence). The CDR3 extends over 15 amino acids. With 5 bases clipped from V and 7 bases from J, the junction kept 8 bases outside the gene matches. The CDR3 sequence is CATSELAGATNTQYF. In DNA, the CDR3 is TGTGCCACCAGCGAACTAGCGGGAGCAACGAATACGCAGTATTTT.

CDR3 nucleotides: TGTGCCAGCAGCCTCATGGACAGGGCCGAATATGGCTACACCTTC. This codes for CASSLMDRAEYGYTF. The chain couples TRBV7-9 to TRBJ1-2, with TRBD1 matching over 8 bases. Germline assignment: CDR1 SEHNR and CDR2 FQNEAQ (reference sequence). V lost 5 bases and J lost 5; bases outside the gene matches: 10. The CDR3 is 15 residues long.

This chain links TRBV2 with TRBJ2-7; D gene unclear. Germline CDR1 reads SNHLY; CDR2 reads FYNNEI. The CDR3 covers 13 residues. Trimming stripped 4 bases from V and 2 bases from J, with 9 bases between. CDR3 nucleotides: TGTGCCAGCAGTGTAAGCCTTACCTACGAGCAGTACTTC. It translates to CASSVSLTYEQYF.

J is TRBJ2-7 and V is TRBV7-8; the D gene is possibly TRBD2 (6 bases). V lost 4 bases and J lost 9, with 28 bases in between. CDR1 and CDR2 from the germline V gene are SGHVS and FQNEAQ. The CDR3 runs 17 residues. The CDR3 DNA reads TGTGCCAGCAGCTCAGACGACCCGGGACTCCGCTCAGATGTGCAGTACTTC. Its protein is CASSSDDPGLRSDVQYF.

The chain joins TRBV10-2 to TRBJ2-7; 11 bases match TRBD1. V shed 6 bases, J shed 7 bases, and the junction held 2 bases outside the gene matches. This CDR3 region has 12 residues. Germline CDR1 reads WSHSY; CDR2 reads SAAADI. The CDR3, as DNA: TGCGCCAGCAGCGGGACAGGGGGAGAGCAGTACTTC. Translated, it gives CASSGTGGEQYF.

The J gene is TRBJ1-6, the V gene TRBV5-6, with D perhaps TRBD1 (6 bases). The CDR3 spans 17 residues. Trimming removed 0 bases at V and 7 bases at J, with 17 bases between. Germline loops: CDR1 SGHDT, CDR2 YYEEEE. CDR3 DNA: TGTGCCAGCAGCTTGGCCCCTGGACAGATAGGGAATTCACCCCTCCACTTT. Encoded protein: CASSLAPGQIGNSPLHF.

This clone was recorded once. This chain connects TRBV6-5 to TRBJ2-1, with 11 bases aligning to TRBD2. CDR3 length equals 13 residues. Germline assignment: CDR1 MNHEY and CDR2 SVGAGI. The V gene end was trimmed by 11 bases and the J gene end by 4 bases; junction bases not matched to a gene: 4. The CDR3 sequence is CAGSSGRYNEQFF. The CDR3 nucleotides read TGTGCCGGATCTAGCGGGAGGTACAATGAGCAGTTCTTC.

The chain employs TRBV3-1 (or the pseudogene TRBV3-2) and TRBJ1-4, with D perhaps TRBD1 (6 bases). This CDR3 is 15 amino acids long. Trimming took off 3 bases at V and 8 bases at J, with 16 bases between the two ends. Germline CDR1 reads LGHDT; CDR2 reads YNNKEL (reference sequence). For the CDR3, the DNA is TGTGCCAGCAGCCAGGCTACAGGGAGTAACGAAAAACTGTTTTTT. Its protein product is CASSQATGSNEKLFF.

The V and J genes are TRBV6-5 and TRBJ2-2; a possible D gene is TRBD1 (6 bases). Germline-derived CDR1 and CDR2 are MNHEY and SVGAGI. The CDR3 has 15 amino acids. V lost 8 bases and J 0 bases, leaving 13 bases between the germline ends. CDR3: CASQPGHTNTGELFF. CDR3 in DNA: TGTGCCAGCCAACCGGGACACACGAACACCGGGGAGCTGTTTTTT.

This chain links TRBV6-6 with TRBJ1-3; 7 bases match TRBD1. Germline V CDR1 and CDR2: MNHNY, SVGAGI (reference sequence). V lost 7 bases and J lost 4; bases outside the gene matches: 7. The CDR3 runs 14 residues. Here the CDR3 reads CASNTGTVGNTIYF. The CDR3 nucleotides are TGTGCCAGCAATACGGGGACAGTGGGAAACACCATATATTTT.

This chain joins TRBV3-1 (or the pseudogene TRBV3-2) and TRBJ2-1, with D tentatively TRBD2 (6 bases). Per the germline V gene, CDR1 is LGHDT and CDR2 is YNNKEL (reference sequence). The CDR3 consists of 17 residues. Trimming stripped 0 bases from V and 4 bases from J, with 16 bases between. CDR3 loop: CASSQDLRAGRYNEQFF. As DNA, the CDR3 is TGTGCCAGCAGCCAAGATCTTCGGGCAGGGAGGTACAATGAGCAGTTCTTC.

This chain connects TRBV3-1 (or the pseudogene TRBV3-2) to TRBJ2-7, with TRBD1 identical over 9 bases. The CDR3 runs 15 residues. Germline V lookup: CDR1 LGHDT, CDR2 YNNKEL (reference sequence). The J segment lost 2 bases and the V segment lost 2 bases, leaving 4 bases of the junction unmatched. CDR3 coding DNA: TGTGCCAGCAGCCAAATGGGGACAGGGCCCTACGAGCAGTACTTC. It is translated as CASSQMGTGPYEQYF.

This chain connects TRBV10-3 to TRBJ2-1; 14 bases fit TRBD2. In germline, CDR1 is ENHRY, CDR2 SYGVKD. This CDR3 spans 15 amino acids. Germline trimming cut 5 bases from V and 10 bases from J; bases unmatched to any gene: 7. This CDR3 reads CAISQGTSGREEQFF. In DNA, the CDR3 is TGTGCCATCAGTCAGGGGACTAGCGGGAGAGAAGAGCAGTTCTTC.

The chain has TRBV12-5 and TRBJ2-2; D uncertain. V dropped 2 bases and J dropped 1 base, with 11 bases sitting between them. CDR1 and CDR2 (germline): LGHNT, FRNRAP. The CDR3 extends over 16 amino acids. The CDR3 region has the DNA TGTGCTAGTGGTTTGCACCCAGGCTGGAACACCGGGGAGCTGTTTTTT. Translation: CASGLHPGWNTGELFF. The whole variable domain, remainder taken from reference TRBV12-5 and TRBJ2-2, is DARVTQTPRHKVTEMGQEVTMRCQPILGHNTVFWYRQTMMQGLELLAYFRNRAPLDDSGMPKDRFSAEMPDATLATLKIQPSEPRDSAVYFCASGLHPGWNTGELFFGEGSRLTVL.

The J gene is TRBJ2-7, the V gene TRBV5-6, with 10 bases fitting TRBD1. With V trimmed by 5 bases and J by 3 bases, 8 bases remained unmatched. Germline CDR1 reads SGHDT; CDR2 reads YYEEEE. The CDR3 is made up of 15 amino acids. This chain's CDR3 is CASSWGTGAFYEQYF. The CDR3 DNA is TGTGCCAGCAGTTGGGGGACAGGGGCCTTCTACGAGCAGTACTTC.

This clone was seen more than once but under ten times. This chain connects TRBV28 to TRBJ2-1; 9 bases are shared with TRBD2. CDR1 is MDHEN and CDR2 is SYDVKM in the germline V gene. Trimming removed 6 bases from V and 5 bases from J; junction bases left unmatched: 11. This CDR3 region has 16 residues. In nucleotides, the CDR3 is TGTGCCAGCAGACTGGCCGGCGGGAGGGGTAACAATGAGCAGTTCTTC. Its protein product is CASRLAGGRGNNEQFF.

This rearrangement joins TRBV5-1 to TRBJ1-4; 7 nucleotides line up with TRBD1. CDR1 is SGHRS and CDR2 is YFSETQ in the germline V gene. The length of the CDR3 is 14 residues. V shed 4 bases and J 8 bases; nucleotides not matched to a gene: 8. The CDR3 nucleotides are TGCGCCAGCAGCCAGGGGACAGCCGCGGAAAAACTGTTTTTT. It specifies CASSQGTAAEKLFF.

The chain is built from TRBV3-1 (or the pseudogene TRBV3-2) and TRBJ1-1; D gene uncertain. The CDR3 contains 12 residues. The germline CDR1 and CDR2 sequences are LGHDT and YNNKEL (reference sequence). Trimming pared 0 bases from V and 6 bases from J, leaving 5 bases between. This CDR3 is CASSQDRSEAFF. CDR3 in DNA: TGTGCCAGCAGCCAAGATCGGTCTGAAGCTTTCTTT.

The CDR3 sequence is CASSPPGLAGVVETQYF. CDR3 nucleotides: TGTGCCAGCAGCCCCCCGGGACTAGCGGGAGTGGTAGAGACCCAGTACTTC. V is TRBV7-9 and J is TRBJ2-5; TRBD2 aligns across 14 bases. Germline-derived CDR1 and CDR2 are SEHNR and FQNEAQ (reference sequence). The CDR3 is 17 residues long. Trimming cost V 5 bases and J 4 bases; bases outside gene matches: 9. The full variable domain, completed using reference TRBV7-9 and TRBJ2-5, is DTGVSQNPRHKITKRGQNVTFRCDPISEHNRLYWYRQTLGQGPEFLTYFQNEAQLEKSRLLSDRFSAERPKGSFSTLEIQRTEQGDSAMYLCASSPPGLAGVVETQYFGPGTRLLVL.

The J gene is TRBJ1-1, the V gene TRBV7-2; D is unresolved. V lost 1 base and J 3 bases, leaving 6 bases between the germline ends. The CDR3 loop spans 13 amino acids. Germline CDR1 SGHTA, CDR2 FQGNSA. The CDR3 loop is CASSLVSHTEAFF. CDR3 in DNA: TGTGCCAGCAGCTTAGTAAGCCACACTGAAGCTTTCTTT.

The chain has TRBV27 and TRBJ2-7; 9 nucleotides line up with TRBD2. V shed 8 bases and J 2 bases; nucleotides not matched to a gene: 13. Germline-derived CDR1 and CDR2 are MNHEY and SMNVEV (reference sequence). CDR3 length: 16 residues. In DNA form, the CDR3 reads TGTGCCAGCCAGTTACGGGGAGCTAGCGGGACCTACGAGCAGTACTTC. It encodes CASQLRGASGTYEQYF.

The chain combines TRBV7-9 with TRBJ1-2, with 7 bases fitting TRBD1. J gave up 5 bases and V 3 bases, and 9 bases lay outside the gene matches. Germline V CDR1 and CDR2: SEHNR, FQNEAQ (reference sequence). The CDR3 length is 15 residues. The CDR3 sequence: CASSLRQGGEYGYTF. Written as DNA, the CDR3 is TGTGCCAGCAGCTTGAGACAGGGTGGCGAATATGGCTACACCTTC.

The V gene is TRBV30, the J gene TRBJ1-1, with TRBD1 matching 7 bases. Germline CDR1 and CDR2: GTSNPN and SVGIG (reference sequence). The CDR3 is 14 amino acids. The J segment lost 2 bases and the V segment lost 5 bases, leaving 8 bases of the junction unmatched. The CDR3 spells CAWVKGQINTEAFF. Here the CDR3 DNA reads TGTGCCTGGGTAAAGGGACAGATAAACACTGAAGCTTTCTTT.

The chain combines TRBV7-6 with TRBJ1-2, with D perhaps matching TRBD1 (5 bases). Deletions cut 2 bases from V and 4 bases from J, with 14 bases between. Per the germline V gene, CDR1 is SGHVS and CDR2 is FNYEAQ. The length of the CDR3 is 15 residues. The CDR3 DNA is TGTGCCAGCAGCTTATCGGGGGGATCGGTCTATGGCTACACCTTC. Protein sequence: CASSLSGGSVYGYTF.